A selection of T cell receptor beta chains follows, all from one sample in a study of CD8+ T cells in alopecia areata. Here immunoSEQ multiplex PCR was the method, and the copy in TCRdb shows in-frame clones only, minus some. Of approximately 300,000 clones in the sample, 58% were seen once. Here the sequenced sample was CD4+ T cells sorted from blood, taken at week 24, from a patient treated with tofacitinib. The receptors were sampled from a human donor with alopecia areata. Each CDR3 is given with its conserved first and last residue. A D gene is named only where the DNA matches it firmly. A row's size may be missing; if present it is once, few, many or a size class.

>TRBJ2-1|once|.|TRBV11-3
TGTGCCAGCAGCTTAGAGGAGGAGCAGTTCTTC
CASSLEEEQFF
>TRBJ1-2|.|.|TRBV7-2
TGTGCCAGCAGCTTGACATCCTACTATGGCTACACCTTC
CASSLTSYYGYTF
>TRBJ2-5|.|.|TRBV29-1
TGCAGCGTTGAAGGTGGGGGGTACCAACAAGAGACCCAGTACTTC
CSVEGGGYQQETQYF
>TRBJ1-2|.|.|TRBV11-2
TGTGCCAGCAGCCCCGGGACTCTCTATGGCTACACCTTC
CASSPGTLYGYTF
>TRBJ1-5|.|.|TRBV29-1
TGCAGCGTTGAAGATCGGCCAGGGACGGATCAGCCCCAGCATTTT
CSVEDRPGTDQPQHF
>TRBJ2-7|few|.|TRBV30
TGTGCCTGGAGCGGTGAATCCTACGAGCAGTACTTC
CAWSGESYEQYF
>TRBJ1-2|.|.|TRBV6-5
TGTGCCAGCAGTTACTCTGGAACCTATGGCTACACCTTC
CASSYSGTYGYTF
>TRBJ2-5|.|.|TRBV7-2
TGTGCCAGCAGCTTATCCTTGGGGACCCAGTACTTC
CASSLSLGTQYF
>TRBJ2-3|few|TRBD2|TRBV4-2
TGTGCCAGCAGTCAGGACGGGGGGAGAGAAGATACGCAGTATTTT
CASSQDGGREDTQYF
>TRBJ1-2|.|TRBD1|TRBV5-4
TGTGCCAGCAGACCGGGACAGGGGAACTATGGCTACACCTTC
CASRPGQGNYGYTF
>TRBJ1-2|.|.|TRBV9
TGTGCCAGCAGCGTAGGGCAGGGCAACTATGGCTACACCTTC
CASSVGQGNYGYTF
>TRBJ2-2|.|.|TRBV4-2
TGTGCCAGCAGCCAAGCTTTGGGGGGACAGCGGACCGGGGAGCTGTTTTTT
CASSQALGGQRTGELFF
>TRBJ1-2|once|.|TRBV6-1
TGTGCCAGCCAGGGACCCGCCGGCTATGGCTACACCTTC
CASQGPAGYGYTF
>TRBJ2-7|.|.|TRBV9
TGTGCCAGCAGCTCAAACTCCGGGATGATGAGTTTC
CASSSNSGMMSF
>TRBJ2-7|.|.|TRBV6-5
TGTGCCAGCAGCCTAATGACAGCCTCCTACGAGCAGTACTTC
CASSLMTASYEQYF
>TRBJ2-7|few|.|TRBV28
TGTGCCAGCAGTAATACAGGGACTTCCCTAGGCGAGCAGTACTTC
CASSNTGTSLGEQYF
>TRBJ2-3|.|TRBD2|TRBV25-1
TGTGCCAGCAGTGAATCTAGCGGGGGGCCGGGCACAGATACGCAGTATTTT
CASSESSGGPGTDTQYF
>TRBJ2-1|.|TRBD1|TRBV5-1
TGCGCCAGCAGCCGAGGACAGGGCCTCTACAATGAGCAGTTCTTC
CASSRGQGLYNEQFF
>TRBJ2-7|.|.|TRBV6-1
TGTGCCAGCCGCAGGGAGTACTACGAGCAGTACTTC
CASRREYYEQYF
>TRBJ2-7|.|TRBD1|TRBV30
TGTGCCTGGAGACCGGGACAGTTGTCGGGCGAGCAGTACTTC
CAWRPGQLSGEQYF
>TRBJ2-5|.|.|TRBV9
TGTGCCAGCAGCCCTAGGTGGGGGGAGACCCAGTACTTC
CASSPRWGETQYF
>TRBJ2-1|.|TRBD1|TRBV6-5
TGTGCCAGCAGTGTCGGGACAGGGGACCACAATGAGCAGTTCTTC
CASSVGTGDHNEQFF
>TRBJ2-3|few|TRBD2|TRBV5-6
TGTGCCAGCAGCCCAACTACGGGGGGAGATACGCAGTATTTT
CASSPTTGGDTQYF
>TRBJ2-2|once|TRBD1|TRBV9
TGTGCCAGCAGCTTCCAGGGGGCCGCGAACACCGGGGAGCTGTTTTTT
CASSFQGAANTGELFF
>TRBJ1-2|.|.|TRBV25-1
TGTGCCAGCAGTGGAGCCTCCGGACAGTTCTATGGCTACACCTTC
CASSGASGQFYGYTF
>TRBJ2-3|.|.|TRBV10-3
TGTGCCATCAGTGGCGGAGGGGTTAGCACAGATACGCAGTATTTT
CAISGGGVSTDTQYF
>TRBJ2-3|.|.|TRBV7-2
TGTGCCAGCAGCCCCCTCAGGGTTCAGTATTTT
CASSPLRVQYF
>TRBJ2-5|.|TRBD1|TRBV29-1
TGCAGCGTTACGGGGCGGACAGGTCAAGAGACCCAGTACTTC
CSVTGRTGQETQYF
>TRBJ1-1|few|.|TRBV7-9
TGTGCCAGCAGCTTAGGAGGGATATGGAACACTGAAGCTTTCTTT
CASSLGGIWNTEAFF
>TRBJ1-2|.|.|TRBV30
TGTGCCTCGTCACCTAACTATGGCTACACCTTC
CASSPNYGYTF
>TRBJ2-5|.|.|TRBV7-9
TGTGCCAGCAGCCCCCCCGGGATCGAGACCCAGTACTTC
CASSPPGIETQYF
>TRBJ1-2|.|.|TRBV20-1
TGCAGTGTTTTCGCCTATGGCTACACCTTC
CSVFAYGYTF
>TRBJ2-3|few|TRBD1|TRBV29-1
TGCAGCGCCCCCCGGACAGGGTCGGGGACAGATACGCAGTATTTT
CSAPRTGSGTDTQYF
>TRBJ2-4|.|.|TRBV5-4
TGTGCCAGCTCCCTCGTCGGGAACATTCAGTACTTC
CASSLVGNIQYF
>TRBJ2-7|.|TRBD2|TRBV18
TGTGCCAGCGCCAGGGCACTAGCGGGGGACGAGCAGTACTTC
CASARALAGDEQYF
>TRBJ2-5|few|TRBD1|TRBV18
TGTGCCAGCTCACCAAGGGACAGGCCCGGAGAGACCCAGTACTTC
CASSPRDRPGETQYF
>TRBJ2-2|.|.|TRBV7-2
TGTGCCAGCAGCGGGCCACAAAGCACCGGGGAGCTGTTTTTT
CASSGPQSTGELFF
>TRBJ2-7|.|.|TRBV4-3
TGCGCCAGCAGCCAAGATGCCCAGGGATCCTACGAGCAGTACTTC
CASSQDAQGSYEQYF
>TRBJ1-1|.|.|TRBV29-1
TGCAGCGTTGAAGGAGGAGCCCCGCTCACTGAAGCTTTCTTT
CSVEGGAPLTEAFF
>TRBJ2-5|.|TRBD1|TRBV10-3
TGTGCCATCAGTGACGGGACAGGGTTAGAGACCCAGTACTTC
CAISDGTGLETQYF
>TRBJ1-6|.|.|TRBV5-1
TGCGCCAGCAGCTTGGGGGACTATAATTCACCCCTCCACTTT
CASSLGDYNSPLHF